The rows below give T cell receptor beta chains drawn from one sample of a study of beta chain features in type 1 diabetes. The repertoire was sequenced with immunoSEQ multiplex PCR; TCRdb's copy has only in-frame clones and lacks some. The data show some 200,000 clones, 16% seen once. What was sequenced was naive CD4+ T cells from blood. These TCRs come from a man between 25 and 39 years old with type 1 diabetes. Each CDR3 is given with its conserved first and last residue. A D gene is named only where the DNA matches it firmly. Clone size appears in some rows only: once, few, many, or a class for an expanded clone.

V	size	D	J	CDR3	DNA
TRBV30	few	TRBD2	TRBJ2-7	CAWSALASFSEQYF	TGTGCCTGGAGTGCACTAGCGTCCTTCTCCGAGCAGTACTTC
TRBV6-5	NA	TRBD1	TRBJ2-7	CASSYAGGEFYEQYF	TGTGCCAGCAGTTATGCAGGGGGCGAATTCTACGAGCAGTACTTC
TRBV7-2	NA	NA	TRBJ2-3	CASRATDTQYF	TGTGCCAGCCGGGCCACAGATACGCAGTATTTT
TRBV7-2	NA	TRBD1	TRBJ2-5	CASSQQTGGVETQYF	TGTGCCAGCAGCCAACAGACAGGGGGCGTGGAGACCCAGTACTTC
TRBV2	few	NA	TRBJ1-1	CASSDQGQNTEAFF	TGTGCCAGCAGTGACCAGGGACAGAACACTGAAGCTTTCTTT
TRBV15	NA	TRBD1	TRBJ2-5	CATSSQNRGQETQYF	TGTGCCACCAGCAGTCAAAACAGGGGACAAGAGACCCAGTACTTC
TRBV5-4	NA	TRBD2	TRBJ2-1	CASSLGSGTYNEQFF	TGTGCCAGCAGCTTAGGTAGCGGGACCTACAATGAGCAGTTCTTC
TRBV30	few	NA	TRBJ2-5	CAWSQLTGDFQETQYF	TGTGCCTGGAGTCAACTCACTGGGGATTTCCAAGAGACCCAGTACTTC
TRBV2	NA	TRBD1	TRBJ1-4	CASSGQGIVMEKLFF	TGTGCCAGCAGTGGACAGGGGATCGTAATGGAAAAACTGTTTTTT
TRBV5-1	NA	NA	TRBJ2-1	CASSFGGAEQFF	TGCGCCAGCAGCTTTGGGGGAGCTGAGCAGTTCTTC
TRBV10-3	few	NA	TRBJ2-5	CAISEGTGQETQYF	TGTGCCATCAGCGAGGGAACAGGTCAAGAGACCCAGTACTTC
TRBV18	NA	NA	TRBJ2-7	CASSLRSSPSYEQYF	TGTGCCAGCTCCCTAAGGAGCTCCCCGTCCTACGAGCAGTACTTC
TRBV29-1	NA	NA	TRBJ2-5	CSVLTVQETQYF	TGCAGCGTTTTAACGGTCCAAGAGACCCAGTACTTC
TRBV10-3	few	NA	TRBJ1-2	CAITGAGNYGYTF	TGTGCCATCACCGGCGCCGGCAACTATGGCTACACCTTC
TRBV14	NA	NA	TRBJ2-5	CASKRGSETQYF	TGTGCCAGCAAAAGGGGCAGTGAGACCCAGTACTTC
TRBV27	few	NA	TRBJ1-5	CASSRFLSNQPQHF	TGTGCCAGCAGTAGGTTTCTAAGCAATCAGCCCCAGCATTTT
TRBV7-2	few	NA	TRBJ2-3	CASSFPRGNTDTQYF	TGTGCCAGCAGCTTTCCTCGGGGAAACACAGATACGCAGTATTTT
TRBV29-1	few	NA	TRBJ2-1	CSVERGDSYNEQFF	TGCAGCGTGGAGAGGGGTGACTCCTACAATGAGCAGTTCTTC
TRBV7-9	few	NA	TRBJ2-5	CASSPRGETQYF	TGTGCCAGCAGCCCTAGGGGAGAGACCCAGTACTTC
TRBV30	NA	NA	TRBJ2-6	CAGRPSGANVLTF	TGTGCCGGGAGGCCCTCTGGGGCCAACGTCCTGACTTTC
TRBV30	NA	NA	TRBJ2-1	CAWRSLAPDNEQFF	TGTGCCTGGAGGAGTCTAGCGCCGGACAATGAGCAGTTCTTC
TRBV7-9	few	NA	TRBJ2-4	CASSLRGHSKNIQYF	TGTGCCAGCAGCCTCCGGGGGCACAGTAAAAACATTCAGTACTTC
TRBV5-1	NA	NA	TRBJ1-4	CASSLGIRREEKLFF	TGCGCCAGCAGCTTGGGTATACGGAGGGAGGAAAAACTGTTTTTT
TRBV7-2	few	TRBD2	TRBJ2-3	CASSSGLAGVGNTQYF	TGTGCCAGCAGCTCCGGACTAGCGGGAGTTGGGAATACGCAGTATTTT
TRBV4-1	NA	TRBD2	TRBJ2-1	CASSQPGTSGRNEQFF	TGCGCCAGCAGCCAACCCGGGACTAGCGGGAGGAATGAGCAGTTCTTC
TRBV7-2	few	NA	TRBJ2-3	CASSLGVSTDTQYF	TGTGCCAGCAGCTTAGGGGTGAGCACAGATACGCAGTATTTT
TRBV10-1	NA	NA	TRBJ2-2	CASSATANTGELFF	TGCGCCAGCAGTGCCACAGCGAACACCGGGGAGCTGTTTTTT
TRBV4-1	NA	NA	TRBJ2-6	CASSRGTFGANVLTF	TGCGCCAGCAGCCGGGGGACTTTTGGGGCCAACGTCCTGACTTTC
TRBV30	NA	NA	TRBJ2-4	CAWSAQDIQYF	TGTGCCTGGAGTGCACAAGACATTCAGTACTTC
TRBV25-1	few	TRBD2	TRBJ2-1	CASSGLAGSAPRYNEQFF	TGTGCCAGCAGCGGACTAGCGGGATCCGCCCCCAGGTACAATGAGCAGTTCTTC
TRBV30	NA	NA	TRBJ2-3	CAWSESTVTDTQYF	TGTGCCTGGAGTGAAAGTACCGTCACAGATACGCAGTATTTT
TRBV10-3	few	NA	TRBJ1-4	CATEENEKLFF	TGTGCCACCGAGGAGAATGAAAAACTGTTTTTT
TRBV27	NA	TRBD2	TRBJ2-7	CASSFRTSDVGSYEQYF	TGTGCCAGCAGTTTCCGGACTAGCGACGTCGGCTCCTACGAGCAGTACTTC
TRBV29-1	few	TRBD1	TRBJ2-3	CSVAGQGASDTQYF	TGCAGCGTTGCGGGACAGGGGGCATCGGATACGCAGTATTTT
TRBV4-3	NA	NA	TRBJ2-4	CASSQSRPGLQYF	TGCGCCAGCAGCCAATCGAGGCCGGGGCTACAGTACTTC
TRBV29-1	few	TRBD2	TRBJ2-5	CSAFPGLAQETQYF	TGCAGCGCCTTTCCGGGACTAGCGCAAGAGACCCAGTACTTC
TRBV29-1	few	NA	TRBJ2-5	CSVAGTQKETQYF	TGCAGCGTCGCCGGGACGCAAAAAGAGACCCAGTACTTC
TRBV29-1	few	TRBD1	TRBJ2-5	CSVNLGQGFTTLQETQYF	TGCAGCGTCAATTTGGGACAGGGATTTACGACCCTTCAAGAGACCCAGTACTTC
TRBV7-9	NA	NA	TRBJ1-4	CASSLRQAGAEKLFF	TGTGCCAGCAGCCTACGACAGGCGGGTGCTGAAAAACTGTTTTTT
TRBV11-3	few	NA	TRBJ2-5	CASSVGQQKRRQETQYF	TGTGCCAGCAGCGTTGGACAGCAGAAACGTCGCCAAGAGACCCAGTACTTC
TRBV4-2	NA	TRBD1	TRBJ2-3	CASSPGQGIDTQYF	TGTGCCAGCAGTCCGGGACAGGGTATAGATACGCAGTATTTT
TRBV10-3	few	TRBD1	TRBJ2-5	CAISAGTENQETQYF	TGTGCCATCAGTGCGGGGACAGAGAACCAAGAGACCCAGTACTTC
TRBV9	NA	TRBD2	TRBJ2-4	CASSVELAGDRAKNIQYF	TGTGCCAGCAGCGTAGAACTAGCGGGAGACCGAGCCAAAAACATTCAGTACTTC
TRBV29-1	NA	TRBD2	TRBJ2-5	CSAGGGETQYF	TGCAGCGCCGGCGGGGGAGAGACCCAGTACTTC
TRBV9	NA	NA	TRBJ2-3	CASSVAGQSTDTQYF	TGTGCCAGCAGCGTAGCTGGACAGAGCACAGATACGCAGTATTTT
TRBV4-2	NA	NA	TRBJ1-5	CASSQGSGQPQHF	TGTGCCAGCAGCCAAGGGAGCGGTCAGCCCCAGCATTTT
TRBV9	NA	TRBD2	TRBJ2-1	CASSIREDNNEQFF	TGTGCCAGCTCGATTCGGGAGGACAACAATGAGCAGTTCTTC
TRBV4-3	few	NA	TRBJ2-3	CASSQVGGRGQYF	TGCGCCAGCAGCCAAGTGGGGGGCCGCGGGCAGTATTTT
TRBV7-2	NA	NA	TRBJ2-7	CASSSRRYEQYF	TGTGCCAGCAGCTCCCGGAGGTACGAGCAGTACTTC
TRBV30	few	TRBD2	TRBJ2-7	CAWTGLDMYEQYF	TGTGCCTGGACGGGACTAGATATGTACGAGCAGTACTTC
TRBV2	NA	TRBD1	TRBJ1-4	CASNWDSTNEKLFF	TGTGCCAGCAATTGGGACAGTACTAATGAAAAACTGTTTTTT
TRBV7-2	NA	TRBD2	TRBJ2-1	CASSAETSGVYNEQFF	TGTGCCAGCAGCGCGGAGACTAGCGGGGTCTACAATGAGCAGTTCTTC
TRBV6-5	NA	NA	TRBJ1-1	CASSQGTEAFF	TGTGCCAGCAGTCAAGGCACTGAAGCTTTCTTT
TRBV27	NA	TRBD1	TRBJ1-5	CASSLSQQGKRPQHF	TGTGCCAGCAGTTTATCCCAACAGGGGAAGCGGCCCCAGCATTTT
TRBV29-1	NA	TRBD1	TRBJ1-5	CSVAWDSPNQPQHF	TGCAGCGTTGCGTGGGACAGCCCTAATCAGCCCCAGCATTTT
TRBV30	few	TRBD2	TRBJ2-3	CAWSRDYGTDTQYF	TGTGCCTGGAGCCGGGACTACGGCACAGATACGCAGTATTTT
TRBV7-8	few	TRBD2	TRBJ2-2	CASSPLAGDTGELFF	TGTGCCAGCAGCCCCCTAGCGGGAGACACCGGGGAGCTGTTTTTT
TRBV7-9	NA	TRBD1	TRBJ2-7	CASGGQGPYEQYF	TGTGCCAGCGGGGGACAGGGTCCCTACGAGCAGTACTTC
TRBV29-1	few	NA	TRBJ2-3	CSVTGGRQSTDTQYF	TGCAGCGTTACTGGAGGGAGGCAAAGCACAGATACGCAGTATTTT